This T cell receptor beta chain was captured by sequencing in a study of blood T cell repertoires in COVID-19. On the study more broadly: The United States, Italy and Spain supplied acute and convalescent COVID-19 samples.

Sequencing was performed with immunoSEQ multiplex PCR; in TCRdb, only in-frame clones are kept and a portion is missing. The sample records 130,000 to 150,000 clones, 80% to 90% being singletons. This clone was counted a few times. V lost 9 bases, J lost 4 bases, and 15 bases lay in between. From germline, CDR1 is LNHDA and CDR2 SQIVND (reference sequence). The CDR3 loop spans 13 amino acids. The chain carries TRBV19 and TRBJ1-1; D is ambiguous. This receptor was identified in a woman aged 60-75 years with COVID-19, enrolled during active disease. The source material was peripheral blood. CDR3 sequence (DNA): TGTGCCAGCGCGTCGGCCGGGTTCACTGAAGCTTTCTTT. Translation gives CASASAGFTEAFF.